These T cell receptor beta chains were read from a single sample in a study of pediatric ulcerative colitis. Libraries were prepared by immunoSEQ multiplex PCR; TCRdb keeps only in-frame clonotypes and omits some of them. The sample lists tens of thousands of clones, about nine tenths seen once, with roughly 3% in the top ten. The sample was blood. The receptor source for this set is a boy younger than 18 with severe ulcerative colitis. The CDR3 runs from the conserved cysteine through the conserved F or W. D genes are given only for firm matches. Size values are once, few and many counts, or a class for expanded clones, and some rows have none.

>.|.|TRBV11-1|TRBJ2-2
TGTGCCAGCAGCCCATCGGAGTCCGGGGAGCTGTTTTTT
CASSPSESGELFF
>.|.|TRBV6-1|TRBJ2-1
TGTGCCAGCAGCCGAACGCCAAGCTCCTACAATGAGCAGTTCTTC
CASSRTPSSYNEQFF
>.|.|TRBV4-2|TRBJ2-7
TGTGCCAGCAGGGGGTCAGACGAGCAGTACTTC
CASRGSDEQYF
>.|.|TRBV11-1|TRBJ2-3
TGTGCCAGCAGCTTACTCCGTGGTTCTAGCACAGATACGCAGTATTTT
CASSLLRGSSTDTQYF
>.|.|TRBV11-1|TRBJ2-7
TGTGCCAGCAGCTTAGATCGGGTCGAGCAGTACTTC
CASSLDRVEQYF
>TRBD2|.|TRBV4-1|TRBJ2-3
TGCGCCAGCAGCCACCCGACTAGCGCAAGAGATACGCAGTATTTT
CASSHPTSARDTQYF
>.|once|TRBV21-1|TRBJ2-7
TGTGCCAGCAGCTTCCTTTGGGACACAGACTACGAGCAGTACTTC
CASSFLWDTDYEQYF
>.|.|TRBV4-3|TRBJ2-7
TGCGCCAGCAGCCAAGCATGGGCCCTGGGGGAGCAGTACTTC
CASSQAWALGEQYF
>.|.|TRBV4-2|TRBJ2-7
TGTGCCAGCAGCCAAGGCCCAGACCGGGACGAGCAGTACTTC
CASSQGPDRDEQYF
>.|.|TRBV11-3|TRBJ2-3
TGTGCCAGCAGCTTAGACTCATATACGCAGTATTTT
CASSLDSYTQYF
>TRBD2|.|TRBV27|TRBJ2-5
TGTGCCAGCAGTTTAAGTGGCGGGAGTTTTGCTGAGACCCAGTACTTC
CASSLSGGSFAETQYF
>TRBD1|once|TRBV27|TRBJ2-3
TGTGCCAGCAGTCCTTTACAGGGGGCCCCCACAGATACGCAGTATTTT
CASSPLQGAPTDTQYF
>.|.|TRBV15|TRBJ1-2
TGTGCCACCAGCAGAGACCTACACGGGGGATTAGAGGGCTACACCTTC
CATSRDLHGGLEGYTF
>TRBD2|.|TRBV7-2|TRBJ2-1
TGTGCCAGCAGTAATAGCGGGAGTGGTTCCTACAATGAGCAGTTCTTC
CASSNSGSGSYNEQFF
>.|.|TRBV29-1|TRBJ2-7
TGCAGCGTTGAGGAGGAGGGGTACTACGAGCAGTACTTC
CSVEEEGYYEQYF